These 16 T cell receptor beta chains were all obtained from the same sample, sequenced in a study of T cells in Graves' hyperthyroidism and ophthalmopathy. RNA transcripts provided the source from which TCR beta CDR3 regions were amplified. When the TCR CDR3 underwent first-round RT-PCR, the HTBI primer set was used. Via MiXCR, TCRdb re-called the multiplex PCR reads, giving one row per CDR3 protein. The table shows 350,000 to 400,000 distinct CDR3 sequences, with 15% occurring only once. The sequencing input was blood. These receptors came from a young woman with Graves' hyperthyroidism.

There are many counts of this clonotype. The chain uses TRBV4-1 and TRBJ2-7, with 7 positions matching TRBD1. Per germline, CDR1 MGHRA and CDR2 YSYEKL. J gave up 0 bases and V 4 bases, and 9 bases lay outside the gene matches. This CDR3 is 16 amino acids long. The CDR3 nucleotides are TGCGCCAGCAGCCCCCACGGGACAGTCAGCTCCTACGAGCAGTACTTC. Protein: CASSPHGTVSSYEQYF.

The genes are TRBV6-1 and TRBJ2-2, with 9 bases fitting TRBD2. The J segment lost 2 bases and the V segment lost 4 bases, leaving 2 bases of the junction unmatched. The germline V gene encodes CDR1 MNHNS and CDR2 SASEGT. The length of the CDR3 is 15 residues. The CDR3 region is CASSVLAGNTGELFF. In DNA form, the CDR3 reads TGTGCCAGCAGTGTGCTAGCGGGAAACACCGGGGAGCTGTTTTTT.

This clonotype was detected a few times. This rearrangement joins TRBV7-9 to TRBJ2-6; D may be TRBD1 (6 bases). Looked up from germline, CDR1 is SEHNR and CDR2 is FQNEAQ (reference sequence). This CDR3 spans 17 amino acids. V dropped 6 bases and J dropped 0 bases, with 15 bases sitting between them. CDR3 DNA: TGTGCCAGCAGGTGGACAGATTTAAACTCTGGGGCCAACGTCCTGACTTTC. As protein: CASRWTDLNSGANVLTF.

This clonotype was seen at least ten times. The rearrangement links TRBV20-1 to TRBJ1-5; D unresolved. The CDR3 runs to 11 residues. Germline V gene sequence: CDR1 DFQATT, CDR2 SNEGSKA (reference sequence). Between the trimmed V and J ends, which lost 5 bases and 11 bases, there was a span of 13 bases. Here the CDR3 DNA reads TGCAGTGCTCCCGACACGGCGGCCCAGCATTTT. Protein sequence: CSAPDTAAQHF.

A remark on this clonotype: A much larger clonotype is one base distant, so this may be a read error. The rearrangement links TRBV6-1 to TRBJ2-3; possibly TRBD1 for D (6 bases). The last part of the DNA fits TRBJ1-5 better; the J call may be wrong. CDR3 length: 15 amino acids. CDR1 and CDR2 (germline): MNHNS, SASEGT. CDR3 nucleotides: TGTGCCAGCAGCCTACAGGGCGCTTACACAGATACGCAGCATTTT. Amino acid sequence: CASSLQGAYTDTQHF.

This clonotype was counted a few times. The rearrangement links TRBV29-1 to TRBJ2-3, with 9 bases that match TRBD2. Per the germline V gene, CDR1 is SQVTM and CDR2 is ANQGSEA. This CDR3 region has 14 residues. V trimming: 4 bases; J trimming: 3 bases; junction bases outside the gene matches: 5. CDR3 DNA: TGCAGCGTTGTTTCTAGCGGGATAACAGATACGCAGTATTTT. Protein: CSVVSSGITDTQYF.

In the case of this clonotype: This may stem from a read error, because a much larger clone lies one nucleotide away. Here the CDR3 DNA reads TGCGCCAGCAGCTTGGAATACTCTCCAGGAAACACCATGTATTTT. The encoded protein is CASSLEYSPGNTMYF. This chain joins TRBV5-1 and TRBJ1-3, with unresolved D. This CDR3 region has 15 residues. CDR1 and CDR2 (germline): SGHRS, YFSETQ.

This clonotype was found many times. The chain employs TRBV27 and TRBJ2-7; weak D call: TRBD1 (6 bases). Germline V gene data show CDR1 as MNHEY and CDR2 as SMNVEV (reference sequence). The CDR3 consists of 14 residues. The V gene lost 5 bases and the J gene lost 3 bases, with 14 bases spanning the gap. This CDR3 is CASSPGRTVYEQYF. The CDR3 region has the DNA TGTGCCAGCAGTCCCGGGCGGACAGTCTACGAGCAGTACTTC.

The chain links TRBV7-2 to TRBJ1-4; D perhaps matches TRBD1 (5 bases). Germline lookup yields CDR1 SGHTA and CDR2 FQGNSA. Trimming took off 5 bases at V and 4 bases at J, with 11 bases between the two ends. This CDR3 is built from 14 residues. The CDR3 sequence is CASSVGQGNEKLFF. CDR3 nucleotide sequence: TGTGCCAGCAGCGTCGGGCAGGGTAATGAAAAACTGTTTTTT.

This clonotype was seen a few times. The chain employs TRBV20-1 and TRBJ1-2; 9 nucleotides align to TRBD1. The CDR3 sequence is 19 residues long. Unmatched junction bases numbered 19, after V lost 1 base and J lost 4 bases. The germline CDR1 and CDR2 sequences are DFQATT and SNEGSKA (reference sequence). CDR3 in amino acids: CSARVSSGQGTVGFYGYTF. CDR3 bases: TGCAGTGCTAGAGTATCCTCGGGACAGGGAACGGTCGGGTTCTATGGCTACACCTTC.

This clonotype has ten or more counts. The chain recombines TRBV28 with TRBJ2-1; 10 bases fit TRBD2. The J segment lost 12 bases and the V segment lost 2 bases, leaving 19 bases of the junction unmatched. Germline CDR1 reads MDHEN; CDR2 reads SYDVKM. The CDR3 totals 18 residues. In nucleotides, the CDR3 is TGTGCCAGCAGTTTACACCTGGCCTCTTTTCTAGCGGGAGAAGGGCAGTTCTTC. It codes for CASSLHLASFLAGEGQFF.

V usage is TRBV4-1 and J usage is TRBJ2-3; TRBD2 might be the D (5 bases). The CDR3 loop spans 15 amino acids. V lost 1 base, J lost 3 bases, and 11 bases lay in between. Per germline, CDR1 MGHRA and CDR2 YSYEKL. Here the CDR3 DNA reads TGCGCCAGCAGCCAAGTTCGGTCGGGAACAGATACGCAGTATTTT. Amino acid sequence: CASSQVRSGTDTQYF.

The chain combines TRBV7-2 with TRBJ1-1; D remains unclear. Trimming left V 2 bases short and J 10 bases short, with 8 bases between. The CDR3 spans 11 residues. Germline values: CDR1 SGHTA, CDR2 FQGNSA. CDR3 DNA: TGTGCCAGCAGCTTATTTGGTCCAGCTTTCTTT. Its protein is CASSLFGPAFF.

This clonotype was detected many times. The rearrangement uses TRBV27 and TRBJ2-1, with TRBD2 matching 13 bases. This CDR3 spans 17 amino acids. Germline CDR1 is MNHEY and CDR2 is SMNVEV (reference sequence). Trimming cost V 7 bases and J 3 bases; bases outside gene matches: 9. CDR3 sequence: CASTYGLAGANYNEQFF. The CDR3 DNA sequence: TGTGCCAGCACCTATGGACTAGCGGGAGCTAACTACAATGAGCAGTTCTTC.

The CDR3 loop reads CASRQGEGNEQYF. The CDR3 region has the DNA TGCGCCAGCAGACAGGGGGAAGGGAACGAGCAGTACTTC. The J gene is TRBJ2-7, the V gene TRBV5-1; 8 bases are shared with TRBD1. This CDR3 region has 13 residues. The V and J ends lost 5 bases and 5 bases, in that order; junction bases with no gene match: 6. CDR1 and CDR2 from the germline V gene are SGHRS and YFSETQ.

Ten or more counts support this clonotype. This chain uses TRBV27 with TRBJ1-5; TRBD1 aligns across 7 bases. Germline V gene sequence: CDR1 MNHEY, CDR2 SMNVEV (reference sequence). The V and J ends lost 5 bases and 6 bases, in that order; junction bases with no gene match: 4. This CDR3 has 13 amino acids. The CDR3 loop reads CASSVTGSQPQHF. In DNA, the CDR3 is TGTGCCAGCAGTGTGACAGGGAGTCAGCCCCAGCATTTT.